This T cell receptor beta chain was documented in a study of spatial heterogeneity in lung cancer. Turning to the study itself: Compared with alpha-chain sequences, beta-chain sequences were consistently detected in greater numbers.

This clonotype has only a few counts. This CDR3 region has 14 residues. Germline CDR1 LGHDT, CDR2 YNNKEL (reference sequence). V was pared by 4 bases and J by 0 bases, with 9 bases between. TCRdb reanalysed the 5' RACE reads using MiXCR and keeps one entry per CDR3 protein. The sample has some 83,000 distinct CDR3 sequences, more than 15% seen once. As to time point: sample taken at primary tumor resection. Whole RNA obtained from tumor, nontumor lung or frozen PBMC underwent sequencing without sorting. The chain is built from TRBV3-1 and TRBJ2-5; maybe TRBD1 (6 bases). Sample: PBMCs, taken at surgery. The sequence was collected from a male donor with early-stage non-small cell lung cancer. The CDR3 DNA reads TGTGCCAGCAGCCCGCGGACAGACCAAGAGACCCAGTACTTC. This sequence encodes CASSPRTDQETQYF.